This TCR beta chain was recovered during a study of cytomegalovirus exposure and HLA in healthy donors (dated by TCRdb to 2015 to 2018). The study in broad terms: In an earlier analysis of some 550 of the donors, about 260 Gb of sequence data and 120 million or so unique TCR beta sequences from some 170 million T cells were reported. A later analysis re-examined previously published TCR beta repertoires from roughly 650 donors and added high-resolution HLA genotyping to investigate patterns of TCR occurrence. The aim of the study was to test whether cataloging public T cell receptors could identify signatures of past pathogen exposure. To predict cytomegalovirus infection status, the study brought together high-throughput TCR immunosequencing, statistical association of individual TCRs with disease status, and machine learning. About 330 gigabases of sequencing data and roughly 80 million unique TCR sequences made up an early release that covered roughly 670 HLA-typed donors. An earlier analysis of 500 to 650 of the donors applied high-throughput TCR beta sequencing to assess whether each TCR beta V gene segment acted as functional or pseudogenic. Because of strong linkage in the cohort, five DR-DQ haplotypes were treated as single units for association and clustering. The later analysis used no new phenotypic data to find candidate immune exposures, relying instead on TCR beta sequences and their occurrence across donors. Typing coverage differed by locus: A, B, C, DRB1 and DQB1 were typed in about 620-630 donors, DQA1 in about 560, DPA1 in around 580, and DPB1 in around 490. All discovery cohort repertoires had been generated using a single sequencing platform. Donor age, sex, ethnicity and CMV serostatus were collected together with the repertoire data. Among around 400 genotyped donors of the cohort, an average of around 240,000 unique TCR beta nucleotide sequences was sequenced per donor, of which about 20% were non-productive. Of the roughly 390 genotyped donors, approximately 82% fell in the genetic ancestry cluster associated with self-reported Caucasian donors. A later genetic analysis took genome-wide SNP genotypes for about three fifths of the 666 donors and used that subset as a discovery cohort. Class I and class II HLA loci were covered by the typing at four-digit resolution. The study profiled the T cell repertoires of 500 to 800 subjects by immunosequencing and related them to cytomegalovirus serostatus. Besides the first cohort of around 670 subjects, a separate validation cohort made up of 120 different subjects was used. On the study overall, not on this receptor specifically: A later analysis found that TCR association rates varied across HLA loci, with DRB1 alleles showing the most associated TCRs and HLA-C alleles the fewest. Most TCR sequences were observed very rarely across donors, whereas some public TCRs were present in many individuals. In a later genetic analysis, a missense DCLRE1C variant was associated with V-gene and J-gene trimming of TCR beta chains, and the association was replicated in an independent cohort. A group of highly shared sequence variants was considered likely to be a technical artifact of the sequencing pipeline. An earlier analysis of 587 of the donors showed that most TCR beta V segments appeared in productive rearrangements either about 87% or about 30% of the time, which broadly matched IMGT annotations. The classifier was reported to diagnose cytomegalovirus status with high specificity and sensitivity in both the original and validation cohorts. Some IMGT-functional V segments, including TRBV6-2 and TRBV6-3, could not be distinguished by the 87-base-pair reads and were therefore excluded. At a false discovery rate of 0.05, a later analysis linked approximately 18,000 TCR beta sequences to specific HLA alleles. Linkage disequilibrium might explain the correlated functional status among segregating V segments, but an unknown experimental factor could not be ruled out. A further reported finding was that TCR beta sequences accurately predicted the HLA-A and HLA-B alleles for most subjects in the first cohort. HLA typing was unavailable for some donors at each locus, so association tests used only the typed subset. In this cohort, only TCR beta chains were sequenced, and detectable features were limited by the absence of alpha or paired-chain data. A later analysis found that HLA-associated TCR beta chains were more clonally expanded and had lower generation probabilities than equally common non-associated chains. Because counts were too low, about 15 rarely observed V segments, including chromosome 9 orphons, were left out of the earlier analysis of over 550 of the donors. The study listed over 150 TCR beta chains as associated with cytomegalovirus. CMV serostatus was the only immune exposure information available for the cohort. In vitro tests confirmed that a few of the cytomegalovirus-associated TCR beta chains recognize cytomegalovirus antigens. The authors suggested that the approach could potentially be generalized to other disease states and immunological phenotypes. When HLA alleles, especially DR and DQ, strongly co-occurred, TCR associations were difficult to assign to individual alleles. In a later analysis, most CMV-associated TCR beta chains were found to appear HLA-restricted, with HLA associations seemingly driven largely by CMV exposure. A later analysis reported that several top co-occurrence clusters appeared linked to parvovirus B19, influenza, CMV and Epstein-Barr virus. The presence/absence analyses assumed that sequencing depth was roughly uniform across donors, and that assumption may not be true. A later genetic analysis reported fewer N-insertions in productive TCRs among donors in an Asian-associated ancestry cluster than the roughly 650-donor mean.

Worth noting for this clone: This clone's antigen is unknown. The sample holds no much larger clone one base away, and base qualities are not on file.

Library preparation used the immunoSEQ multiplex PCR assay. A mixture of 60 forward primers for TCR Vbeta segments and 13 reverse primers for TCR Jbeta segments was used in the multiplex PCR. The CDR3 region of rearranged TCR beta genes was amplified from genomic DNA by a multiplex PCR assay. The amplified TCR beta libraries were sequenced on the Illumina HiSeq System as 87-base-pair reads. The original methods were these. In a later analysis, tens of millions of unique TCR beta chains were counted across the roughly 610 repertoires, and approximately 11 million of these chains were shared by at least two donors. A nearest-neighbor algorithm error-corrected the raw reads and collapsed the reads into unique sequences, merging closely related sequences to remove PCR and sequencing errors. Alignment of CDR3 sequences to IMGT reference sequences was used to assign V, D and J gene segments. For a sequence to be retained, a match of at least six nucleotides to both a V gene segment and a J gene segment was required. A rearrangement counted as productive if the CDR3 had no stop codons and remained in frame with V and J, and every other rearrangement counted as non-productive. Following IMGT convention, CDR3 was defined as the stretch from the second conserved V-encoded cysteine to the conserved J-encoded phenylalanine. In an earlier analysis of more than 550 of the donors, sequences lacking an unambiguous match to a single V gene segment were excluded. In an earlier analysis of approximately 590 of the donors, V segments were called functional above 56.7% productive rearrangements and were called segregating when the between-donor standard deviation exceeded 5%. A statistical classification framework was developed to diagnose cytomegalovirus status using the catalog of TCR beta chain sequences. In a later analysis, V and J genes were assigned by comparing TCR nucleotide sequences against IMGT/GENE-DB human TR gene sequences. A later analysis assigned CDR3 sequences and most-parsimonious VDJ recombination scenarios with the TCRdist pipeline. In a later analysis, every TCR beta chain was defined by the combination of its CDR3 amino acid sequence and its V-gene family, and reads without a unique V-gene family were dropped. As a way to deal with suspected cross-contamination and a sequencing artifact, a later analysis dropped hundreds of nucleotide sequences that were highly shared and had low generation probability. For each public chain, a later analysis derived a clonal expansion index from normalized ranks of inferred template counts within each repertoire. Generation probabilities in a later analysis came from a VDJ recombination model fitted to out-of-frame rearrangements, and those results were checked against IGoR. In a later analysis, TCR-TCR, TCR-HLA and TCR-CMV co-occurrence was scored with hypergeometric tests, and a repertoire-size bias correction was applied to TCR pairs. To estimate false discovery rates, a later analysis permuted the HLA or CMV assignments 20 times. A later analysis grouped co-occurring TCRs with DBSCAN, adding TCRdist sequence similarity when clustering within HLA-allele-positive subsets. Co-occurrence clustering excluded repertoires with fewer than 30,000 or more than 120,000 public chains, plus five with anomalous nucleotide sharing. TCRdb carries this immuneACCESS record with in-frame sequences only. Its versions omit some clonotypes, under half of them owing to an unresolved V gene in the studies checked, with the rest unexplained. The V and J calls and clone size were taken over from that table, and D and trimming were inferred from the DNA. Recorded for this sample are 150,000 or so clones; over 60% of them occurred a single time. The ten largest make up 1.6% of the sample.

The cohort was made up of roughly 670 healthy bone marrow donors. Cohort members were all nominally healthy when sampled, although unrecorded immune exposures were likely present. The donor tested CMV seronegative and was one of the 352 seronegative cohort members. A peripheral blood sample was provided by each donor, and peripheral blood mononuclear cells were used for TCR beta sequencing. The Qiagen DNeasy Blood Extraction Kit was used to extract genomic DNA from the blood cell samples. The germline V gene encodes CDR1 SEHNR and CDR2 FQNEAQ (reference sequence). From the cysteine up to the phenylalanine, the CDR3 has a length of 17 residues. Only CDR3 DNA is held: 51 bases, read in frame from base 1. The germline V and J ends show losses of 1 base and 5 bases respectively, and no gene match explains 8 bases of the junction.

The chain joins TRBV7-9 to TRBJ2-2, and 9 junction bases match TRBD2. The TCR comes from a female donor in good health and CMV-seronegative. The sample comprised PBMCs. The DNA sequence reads TGTGCCAGCAGCTTAGAACCTAGACTAGCGGCGACCGGGGAGCTGTTTTTT. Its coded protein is CASSLEPRLAATGELFF.